Included here is one T cell receptor beta chain sequence, with context. What it binds is not known. The germline V gene has CDR1 LNHDA and CDR2 SQIVND (reference sequence). This CDR3 is built from 13 residues. Trimming removed 5 bases from V and 6 bases from J, with 13 bases in between. This sample is part of a study of T cell responses to AZD1222 COVID-19 vaccine. Overall study findings and caveats: Nearly half of spike-specific TCRs reportedly go after variant regions that carry no mutations. Just 5 to 7 AZD1222 recipients tested seropositive at baseline. White British people made up most donors, females outnumbered males, and clonal diversity was possibly underestimated. It was only after the peak T cell response that any repertoires were sampled.

The protocol was immunoSEQ multiplex PCR, while the TCRdb copy is restricted to in-frame clones and leaves out a portion. The sample yields 55,000 to 75,000 clones, roughly 90% seen once. This chain joins TRBV19 and TRBJ2-5; the D is unclear. This sample comprised peripheral blood, obtained on day 0 of AZD1222 vaccination. The TCR was taken from an adult in good health. Here the CDR3 reads CASSPPLMKTQYF. CDR3 nucleotides: TGTGCCAGTAGTCCCCCTCTCATGAAGACCCAGTACTTC.